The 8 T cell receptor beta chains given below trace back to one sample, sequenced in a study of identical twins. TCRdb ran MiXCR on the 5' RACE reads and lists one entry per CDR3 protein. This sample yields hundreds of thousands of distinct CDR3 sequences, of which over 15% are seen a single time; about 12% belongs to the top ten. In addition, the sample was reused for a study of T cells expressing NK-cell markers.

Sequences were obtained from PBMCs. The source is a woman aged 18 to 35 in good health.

The CDR3 spells CASSFIGSDSPLHF. As DNA, the CDR3 is TGTGCCAGCAGTTTCATAGGGTCGGATTCACCCCTCCACTTT. V gene TRBV12-3 or TRBV12-4 combines with J gene TRBJ1-6; D gene ambiguous. There are 14 residues in the CDR3. V was cut by 3 bases and J by 8 bases, with 11 bases left in between.

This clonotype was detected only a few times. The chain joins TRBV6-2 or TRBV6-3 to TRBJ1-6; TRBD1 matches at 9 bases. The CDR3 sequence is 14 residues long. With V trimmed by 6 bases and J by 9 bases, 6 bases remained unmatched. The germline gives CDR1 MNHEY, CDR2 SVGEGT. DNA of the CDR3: TGTGCCAGCAGGACACAGGGGGCGGCTTCACCCCTCCACTTT. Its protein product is CASRTQGAASPLHF.

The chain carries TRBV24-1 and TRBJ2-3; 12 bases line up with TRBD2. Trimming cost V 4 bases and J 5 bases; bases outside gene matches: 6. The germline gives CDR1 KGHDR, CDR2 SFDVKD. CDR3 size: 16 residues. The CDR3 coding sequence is TGTGCCACCAGTGACTCTAGCGGGAGGGTCGGAGATACGCAGTATTTT. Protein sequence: CATSDSSGRVGDTQYF.

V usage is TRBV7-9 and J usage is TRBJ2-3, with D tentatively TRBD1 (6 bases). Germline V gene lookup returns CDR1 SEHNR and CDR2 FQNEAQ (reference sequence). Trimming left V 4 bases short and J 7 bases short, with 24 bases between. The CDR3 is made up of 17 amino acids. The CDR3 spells CASSSVAGTPVGNTQYF. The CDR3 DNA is TGTGCCAGCAGCTCTGTGGCCGGGACACCGGTCGGAAATACGCAGTATTTT.

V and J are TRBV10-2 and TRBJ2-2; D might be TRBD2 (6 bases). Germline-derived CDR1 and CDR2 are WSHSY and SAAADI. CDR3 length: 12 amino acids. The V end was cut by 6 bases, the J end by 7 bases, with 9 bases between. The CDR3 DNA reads TGCGCCAGCAGACTAGCTGGCGGGGAGCTGTTTTTT. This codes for CASRLAGGELFF.

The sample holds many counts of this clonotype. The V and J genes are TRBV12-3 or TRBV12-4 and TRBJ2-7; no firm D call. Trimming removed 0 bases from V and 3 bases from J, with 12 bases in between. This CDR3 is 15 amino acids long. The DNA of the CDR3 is TGTGCCAGCAGTTTAGCGGCAGGACCTAGCTACGAGCAGTACTTC. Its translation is CASSLAAGPSYEQYF.

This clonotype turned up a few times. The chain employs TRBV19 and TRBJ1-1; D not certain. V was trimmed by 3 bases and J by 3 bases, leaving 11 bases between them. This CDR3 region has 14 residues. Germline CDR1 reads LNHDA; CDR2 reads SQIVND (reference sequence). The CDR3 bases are TGTGCCAGTAGTATCTCAGGCAAGGACACTGAAGCTTTCTTT. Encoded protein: CASSISGKDTEAFF. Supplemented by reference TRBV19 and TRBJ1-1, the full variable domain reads DGGITQSPKYLFRKEGQNVTLSCEQNLNHDAMYWYRQDPGQGLRLIYYSQIVNDFQKGDIAEGYSVSREKKESFPLTVTSAQKNPTAFYLCASSISGKDTEAFFGQGTRLTVV.

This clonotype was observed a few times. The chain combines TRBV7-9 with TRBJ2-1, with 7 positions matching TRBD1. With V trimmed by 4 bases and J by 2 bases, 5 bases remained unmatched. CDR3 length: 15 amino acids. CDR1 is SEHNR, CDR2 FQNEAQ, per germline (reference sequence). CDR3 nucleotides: TGTGCCAGCAGCTCGGACAGGACAACCTACAATGAGCAGTTCTTC. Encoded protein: CASSSDRTTYNEQFF.